These 31 T cell receptor beta chains were all obtained from the same sample, sequenced in a study of cytomegalovirus exposure and HLA in healthy donors. Vbeta (60) and Jbeta (13) primers were used in the PCR. The table came from immunoSEQ multiplex PCR; TCRdb's copy has only in-frame clones and leaves some out. This sample has more than 150,000 clones, with around 77% found just once. The sequencing sample was made of PBMCs. These receptors all stem from a woman aged 50 to 65 in good health and CMV-seropositive.

The rearrangement links TRBV28 to TRBJ1-1; 7 positions agree with TRBD1. The CDR3 loop spans 15 amino acids. With V trimmed by 4 bases and J by 0 bases, 5 bases remained unmatched. Germline CDR1 and CDR2: MDHEN and SYDVKM. The CDR3 protein is CASSYQTGMNTEAFF. In nucleotides, the CDR3 is TGTGCCAGCAGTTATCAGACAGGGATGAACACTGAAGCTTTCTTT.

The chain employs TRBV29-1 and TRBJ2-5, with 9 bases fitting TRBD1. The CDR3 totals 13 residues. Germline CDR1 and CDR2: SQVTM and ANQGSEA. V was pared by 4 bases and J by 5 bases, with 5 bases of the junction left unmatched. In nucleotides, the CDR3 is TGCAGCGTTGCGACAGGGGGGTATGAGACCCAGTACTTC. Its protein product is CSVATGGYETQYF.

The chain links TRBV7-3 to TRBJ1-1; D perhaps matches TRBD1 (6 bases). This CDR3 contains 12 residues. CDR1 and CDR2 (germline): SGHTA, FQGTGA. Deletions cut 5 bases from V and 5 bases from J, with 9 bases between. The CDR3 region has the DNA TGTGCCAGCAGCCCAAGGGGGACTGAAGCTTTCTTT. Its translation: CASSPRGTEAFF.

About this clone: The junction differs from germline at one of its ends, possibly a read error. The gene calls are TRBV19 and TRBJ2-4; 10 bases line up with TRBD1. CDR1 LNHDA and CDR2 SQIVND come from the germline V gene (reference sequence). The CDR3 totals 15 residues. The CDR3 nucleotides read TGTGCCAGTAGTAGAAGGACAGGGGGATTGGACATTCGGTACTTC. This gives the protein CASSRRTGGLDIRYF.

This chain connects TRBV6-6 to TRBJ2-7; D is undetermined. CDR1 is MNHNY and CDR2 is SVGAGI in the germline V gene (reference sequence). This CDR3 spans 14 amino acids. The V end was cut by 0 bases, the J end by 0 bases, with 6 bases between. The CDR3 coding sequence is TGTGCCAGCAGTTACTCGGCTCTCTCCTACGAGCAGTACTTC. Protein: CASSYSALSYEQYF.

In its sample, this clone was seen once. This rearrangement joins TRBV7-3 to TRBJ1-1; weak D call: TRBD1 (6 bases). Trimming pared 1 base from V and 3 bases from J, leaving 12 bases between. The CDR3 sequence is 15 residues long. Germline CDR1 is SGHTA and CDR2 is FQGTGA. The CDR3 spells CASSLKAAGDTEAFF. The CDR3 DNA is TGTGCCAGCAGCTTAAAGGCTGCAGGGGACACTGAAGCTTTCTTT.

The gene calls are TRBV30 and TRBJ1-4; 11 bases line up with TRBD1. The germline V gene has CDR1 GTSNPN and CDR2 SVGIG (reference sequence). The trim removed 1 base at V and 5 bases at J, leaving 6 bases unmatched. The CDR3 consists of 16 residues. The CDR3, as DNA: TGTGCCTGGAGTGCCCGGACAGGGGGCTTAAATGAAAAACTGTTTTTT. Translation gives CAWSARTGGLNEKLFF. The variable domain in full, completed from reference TRBV30 and TRBJ1-4, reads SQTIHQWPATLVQPVGSPLSLECTVEGTSNPNLYWYRQAAGRGLQLLFYSVGIGQISSEVPQNLSASRPQDRQFILSSKKLLLSDSGFYLCAWSARTGGLNEKLFFGSGTQLSVL.

This chain uses TRBV18 with TRBJ2-7; 11 bases match TRBD2. Germline assignment: CDR1 KGHSH and CDR2 LQKENI. Trimming at V came to 9 bases and at J to 4 bases, leaving 8 bases not matched to a gene. The CDR3 runs to 14 residues. The CDR3 is CASNLAGGPYEQYF. DNA for the CDR3: TGTGCCAGTAATCTAGCGGGAGGACCATACGAGCAGTACTTC.

The J gene is TRBJ2-7, the V gene TRBV5-5; 7 bases line up with TRBD1. The V gene's germline CDR1 is SGHKS and CDR2 YYEKEE (reference sequence). The CDR3 totals 16 residues. V lost 2 bases and J lost 6; bases outside the gene matches: 14. The CDR3 nucleotides read TGTGCCAGCAGCTTCAACTCACAGGGGCGTAGGGGCGAGCAGTACTTC. Translated, it gives CASSFNSQGRRGEQYF.

This chain links TRBV27 with TRBJ2-3; 9 bases map to TRBD2. CDR1 is MNHEY and CDR2 is SMNVEV in the germline V gene (reference sequence). J was trimmed by 5 bases and V by 4 bases; bases with no gene match: 10. CDR3 length: 16 amino acids. CDR3 sequence reads: CASSSDLAGVRDTQYF. The CDR3 nucleotides read TGTGCCAGCAGTTCCGACTTAGCGGGAGTAAGAGATACGCAGTATTTT.

The chain carries TRBV28 and TRBJ1-5; D gene ambiguous. The CDR3 runs 15 residues. In germline, CDR1 is MDHEN, CDR2 SYDVKM. Trimming took 1 base from V and 2 from J, leaving 9 bases between them. The CDR3 loop reads CASSLSSFGNQPQHF. Written as DNA, the CDR3 is TGTGCCAGCAGTTTATCTTCGTTTGGCAATCAGCCCCAGCATTTT.

The chain couples TRBV6-6 to TRBJ2-1; 9 nucleotides match TRBD1. Trimming removed 6 bases from V and 4 bases from J; junction bases left unmatched: 7. The CDR3 totals 15 residues. Per the germline V gene, CDR1 is MNHNY and CDR2 is SVGAGI (reference sequence). CDR3 DNA: TGTGCCAGCAGCCTCATGGGACAGGGTTACAATGAGCAGTTCTTC. Protein sequence: CASSLMGQGYNEQFF.

J is TRBJ2-5 and V is TRBV4-3; perhaps TRBD1 as D (5 bases). TRBJ2-7 matches the DNA end more closely, so the J call is doubtful. The CDR3 has 15 residues. Germline values: CDR1 LGHNA, CDR2 YSLEER. DNA for the CDR3: TGCGCCAGCAGCCAAGATCCGACAGTAACCTACGAGCAGTACTTC. This sequence encodes CASSQDPTVTYEQYF.

V and J are TRBV9 and TRBJ2-3; D is perhaps TRBD2 (6 bases). V shed 3 bases and J shed 0 bases, with 23 bases lying between them. This CDR3 is built from 19 residues. The germline V gene has CDR1 SGDLS and CDR2 YYNGEE. CDR3 nucleotide sequence: TGTGCCAGCAGCGCCGATCCTAGAGGGAGCGGAGGGAGCACAGATACGCAGTATTTT. It encodes CASSADPRGSGGSTDTQYF.

CDR3 sequence reads: CASSLSGGGRTDTQYF. In DNA, the CDR3 is TGCGCCAGCAGCTTGTCCGGGGGGGGGAGAACAGATACGCAGTATTTT. The chain recombines TRBV5-1 with TRBJ2-3; TRBD2 matches 8 bases. Per germline, CDR1 SGHRS and CDR2 YFSETQ. Losses at the gene ends were 1 base for V and 3 bases for J; bases not matched to a gene: 7. This CDR3 has 16 residues.

This clone came up a few times. The rearrangement uses TRBV11-2 and TRBJ1-5; D is uncertain. This CDR3 has 13 residues. V was trimmed by 2 bases and J by 4 bases, leaving 6 bases between them. In germline, CDR1 is SGHAT, CDR2 FQNNGV. The CDR3 is CASSLSQNQPQHF. DNA for the CDR3: TGTGCCAGCAGCTTAAGCCAAAATCAGCCCCAGCATTTT.

The rearrangement uses TRBV7-2 and TRBJ1-1, with no clear D. The CDR3 is made up of 14 amino acids. V lost 3 bases, J lost 2 bases, and 10 bases lay in between. The germline CDR1 and CDR2 sequences are SGHTA and FQGNSA. The CDR3 reads CASSFTQVNTEAFF. As DNA, the CDR3 is TGTGCCAGCAGCTTCACTCAGGTCAACACTGAAGCTTTCTTT.

The rearrangement joins TRBV28 to TRBJ2-7; 11 bases fit TRBD2. The CDR3 length is 15 residues. Germline V lookup: CDR1 MDHEN, CDR2 SYDVKM. V trimming: 4 bases; J trimming: 4 bases; junction bases outside the gene matches: 6. The CDR3: CASSYLAGGRYEQYF. The CDR3 region has the DNA TGTGCCAGCAGTTACCTAGCGGGAGGAAGGTACGAGCAGTACTTC.

This clone was picked up one time. The V and J genes are TRBV25-1 and TRBJ2-3; unclear D gene. The CDR3 has 13 amino acids. With 0 bases removed from V and 8 bases from J, the gap between germline ends came to 9 bases. Looked up from germline, CDR1 is MGHDK and CDR2 is SYGVNS. CDR3 DNA sequence: TGTGCCAGCAGTGAATACTCCCCCCGTACGCAGTATTTT. Protein: CASSEYSPRTQYF.

The chain couples TRBV7-2 to TRBJ2-6, with D possibly being TRBD2 (7 bases). V lost 5 bases and J lost 0, with 14 bases in between. The CDR3 extends over 17 amino acids. Looked up from germline, CDR1 is SGHTA and CDR2 is FQGNSA. The CDR3 here is CASSSRGGFSGANVLTF. The CDR3 DNA follows: TGTGCCAGCAGCAGTAGGGGGGGCTTCTCTGGGGCCAACGTCCTGACTTTC.

The V gene is TRBV4-3, the J gene TRBJ1-1, with a tentative D call TRBD1 (5 bases). CDR3 length: 17 amino acids. Germline-derived CDR1 and CDR2 are LGHNA and YSLEER. The V and J ends lost 5 bases and 3 bases respectively, with 22 bases between them. The CDR3 DNA reads as TGCGCCAGCAGCTCCGGACCTCGTCAGGGAAGATACACTGAAGCTTTCTTT. Translation gives CASSSGPRQGRYTEAFF.

This clone was seen a few times. V gene TRBV6-5 combines with J gene TRBJ2-7; D possibly corresponds to TRBD1 (7 bases). V was clipped by 6 bases and J by 7 bases, with 22 bases between them. Germline CDR1 and CDR2: MNHEY and SVGAGI. The CDR3 runs 15 residues. CDR3 protein: CASSRRQGRGGEQYF. The CDR3 nucleotides read TGTGCCAGCAGCCGACGACAGGGTAGAGGGGGGGAGCAGTACTTC.

This clone appeared a single time. V gene TRBV18 combines with J gene TRBJ1-5; weak D call: TRBD1 (5 bases). CDR3 length equals 14 residues. The germline gives CDR1 KGHSH, CDR2 LQKENI. Trimming took off 4 bases at V and 6 bases at J, with 13 bases between the two ends. CDR3 in amino acids: CASSRDSSRQPQHF. The CDR3 DNA is TGTGCCAGCTCACGCGACAGTTCTCGTCAGCCCCAGCATTTT. Together with reference TRBV18 and TRBJ1-5, the CDR3 gives the full variable domain: NAGVMQNPRHLVRRRGQEARLRCSPMKGHSHVYWYRQLPEEGLKFMVYLQKENIIDESGMPKERFSAEFPKEGPSILRIQQVVRGDSAAYFCASSRDSSRQPQHFGDGTRLSIL.

The V call is TRBV7-9, the J call TRBJ1-2, with D unresolved. This CDR3 has 9 residues. Deletions cut 5 bases from V and 12 bases from J, with 7 bases between. Germline loops: CDR1 SEHNR, CDR2 FQNEAQ (reference sequence). CDR3 residues: CASSLPHTF. DNA for the CDR3: TGTGCCAGCAGCCTCCCCCACACCTTC.

This clone has a single count. The genes are TRBV6-4 and TRBJ1-2, with 10 bases fitting TRBD1. The CDR3 contains 14 residues. The V segment lost 6 bases and the J segment 4 bases; nucleotides outside the gene matches: 5. CDR1 is MRHNA and CDR2 is SNTAGT in the germline V gene. As DNA, the CDR3 is TGTGCCAGCAGGAAAGGGACAGGGGCCTATGGCTACACCTTC. It encodes CASRKGTGAYGYTF.

The chain combines TRBV25-1 with TRBJ2-7; 8 nucleotides align to TRBD1. V trimming: 4 bases; J trimming: 2 bases; junction bases outside the gene matches: 1. The CDR3 consists of 13 residues. The germline gives CDR1 MGHDK, CDR2 SYGVNS. The CDR3 bases are TGTGCCAGCAGTGTACAGGGGGCCTACGAGCAGTACTTC. Encoded protein: CASSVQGAYEQYF.

The rearrangement uses TRBV6-5 and TRBJ1-2, with 7 bases matching TRBD1. The germline V gene has CDR1 MNHEY and CDR2 SVGAGI. This CDR3 comprises 14 residues. Unmatched junction bases numbered 8, after V lost 8 bases and J lost 2 bases. CDR3 DNA: TGTGCCAGCGGACGCTCAGGGGGGAACTATGGCTACACCTTC. This translates into CASGRSGGNYGYTF.

The CDR3 region is CASSLGGRARGIYGYTF. The CDR3 coding sequence is TGTGCCAGCAGCTTAGGGGGTAGGGCCAGGGGGATCTATGGCTACACCTTC. This rearrangement joins TRBV7-2 to TRBJ1-2, with TRBD1 matching 7 bases. Trimming removed 1 base from V and 4 bases from J; junction bases left unmatched: 12. The CDR3 runs 17 residues. Germline V gene data show CDR1 as SGHTA and CDR2 as FQGNSA.

The chain is built from TRBV19 and TRBJ1-2; 7 bases are shared with TRBD1. From germline, CDR1 is LNHDA and CDR2 SQIVND (reference sequence). V lost 0 bases, J lost 7 bases, and 11 bases stayed unmatched. The CDR3 contains 16 residues. The CDR3 spells CASSIDPTGIVFGYTF. CDR3 bases: TGTGCCAGTAGTATAGATCCGACAGGGATTGTTTTTGGCTACACCTTC.

Only a few counts were recorded for this clone. The chain links TRBV2 to TRBJ2-7, with 8 nucleotides matching TRBD2. Germline lookup yields CDR1 SNHLY and CDR2 FYNNEI. After removal of 8 bases from V and 4 bases from J, the junction contained 10 bases not matched to a gene. The CDR3 contains 14 residues. The CDR3 coding sequence is TGTGCCAGCCTCCCGGGGGGGGCTCCATACGAGCAGTACTTC. Translated, it gives CASLPGGAPYEQYF.

V is TRBV13 and J is TRBJ1-1, with D possibly matching TRBD1 (5 bases). Germline assignment: CDR1 PRHDT and CDR2 FYEKMQ (reference sequence). This CDR3 contains 15 residues. Trimming cost V 0 bases and J 4 bases, with 12 bases left between them. CDR3 DNA sequence: TGTGCCAGCAGCTTAGGGGGGGGGAGAGGCACTGAAGCTTTCTTT. Translating gives CASSLGGGRGTEAFF. Based on the CDR3 plus reference TRBV13 and TRBJ1-1, the full variable domain is AAGVIQSPRHLIKEKRETATLKCYPIPRHDTVYWYQQGPGQDPQFLISFYEKMQSDKGSIPDRFSAQQFSDYHSELNMSSLELGDSALYFCASSLGGGRGTEAFFGQGTRLTVV.